This paragraph covers one T cell receptor beta chain sequence. A multiplex PCR was run with 60 Vbeta primers and 13 Jbeta primers. Sequencing was performed with immunoSEQ multiplex PCR; in TCRdb, only in-frame clones are kept and a portion is missing. This table has roughly 180,000 clones, approximately 81% appearing once. The entry originates in a study of cytomegalovirus exposure and HLA in healthy donors. CDR1 and CDR2 from the germline V gene are SGDLS and YYNGEE. J was trimmed by 2 bases and V by 4 bases; bases with no gene match: 5. This CDR3 is built from 15 residues. The receptor's source is a male donor in good health and CMV-seronegative. The sample taken for sequencing was PBMCs. The chain has TRBV9 and TRBJ2-1; the match to TRBD2 covers 8 bases. CDR3: CASSPAGGPYNEQFF. CDR3 coding DNA: TGTGCCAGCAGCCCCGCGGGGGGCCCCTACAATGAGCAGTTCTTC.